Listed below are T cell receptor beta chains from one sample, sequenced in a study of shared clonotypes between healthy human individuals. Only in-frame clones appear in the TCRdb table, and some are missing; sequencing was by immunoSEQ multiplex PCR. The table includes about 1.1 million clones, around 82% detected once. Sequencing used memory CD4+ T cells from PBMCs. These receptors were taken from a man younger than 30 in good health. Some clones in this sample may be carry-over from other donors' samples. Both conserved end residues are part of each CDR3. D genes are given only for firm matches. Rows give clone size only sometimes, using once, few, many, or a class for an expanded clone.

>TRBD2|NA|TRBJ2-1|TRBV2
CASSPFSGRGNEQFF
TGTGCCAGCAGTCCATTTAGCGGGAGGGGAAATGAGCAGTTCTTC
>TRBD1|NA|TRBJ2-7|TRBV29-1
CSVETGGQFYEQYF
TGCAGCGTTGAAACAGGGGGGCAATTCTACGAGCAGTACTTC
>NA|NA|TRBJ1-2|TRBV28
CASRSGINYGYTF
TGTGCCAGCAGATCCGGGATCAACTATGGCTACACCTTC
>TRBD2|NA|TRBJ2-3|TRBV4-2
CASSQDRRTSGGTLSTDTQYF
TGTGCCAGCAGCCAAGATCGGAGGACTAGCGGCGGAACCCTTAGCACAGATACGCAGTATTTT
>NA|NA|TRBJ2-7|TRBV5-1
CASSLVGFGYEQYF
TGCGCCAGCAGCTTGGTAGGATTCGGGTACGAGCAGTACTTC
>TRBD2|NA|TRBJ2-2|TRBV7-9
CASSWGLAGGWNTGELFF
TGTGCCAGCAGCTGGGGACTAGCGGGAGGGTGGAACACCGGGGAGCTGTTTTTT
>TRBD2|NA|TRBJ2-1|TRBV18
CASSLVAGGSGDEQFF
TGTGCCAGCTCACTTGTCGCGGGAGGTTCGGGCGATGAGCAGTTCTTC
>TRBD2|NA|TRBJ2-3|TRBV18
CASSPRREGADTQYF
TGTGCCAGCTCACCACGACGGGAGGGGGCAGATACGCAGTATTTT
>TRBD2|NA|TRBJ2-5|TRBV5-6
CASSSRLAGDETQYF
TGTGCCAGCAGCTCGCGACTAGCGGGAGACGAGACCCAGTACTTC
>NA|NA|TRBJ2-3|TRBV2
CASSALTNTDTQYF
TGTGCCAGCAGTGCCCTGACTAACACAGATACGCAGTATTTT
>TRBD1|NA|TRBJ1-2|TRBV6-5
CASSYSRQGLGYTF
TGTGCCAGCAGTTACTCCCGACAGGGGTTGGGCTACACCTTC
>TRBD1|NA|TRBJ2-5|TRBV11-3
CASSAGRGQETQYF
TGTGCCAGCAGCGCGGGCAGGGGGCAAGAGACCCAGTACTTC
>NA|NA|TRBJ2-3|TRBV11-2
CASSSLADTSTDTQYF
TGTGCCAGCAGCTCGTTAGCGGACACTAGCACAGATACGCAGTATTTT
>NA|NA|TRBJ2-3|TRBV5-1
CASSRADTQYF
TGCGCCAGCAGCAGAGCAGATACGCAGTATTTT
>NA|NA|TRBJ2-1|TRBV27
CASRRVELTYNEQFF
TGTGCCAGCAGAAGGGTAGAGTTGACCTACAATGAGCAGTTCTTC
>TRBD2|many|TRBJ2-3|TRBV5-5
CASSPGTSGRIDTQYF
TGTGCCAGCAGCCCCGGGACTAGCGGGAGGATAGATACGCAGTATTTT
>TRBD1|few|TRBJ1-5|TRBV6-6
CASVLWDSAQPQHF
TGTGCCAGCGTTCTCTGGGACAGTGCTCAGCCCCAGCATTTT
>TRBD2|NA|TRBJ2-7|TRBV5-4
CASSPGAGEPYEQYF
TGTGCCAGCAGCCCGGGAGCGGGGGAGCCCTACGAGCAGTACTTC